Sequencing of this TCR beta chain was carried out in a study of blood T cells in healthy people across ages (dated by TCRdb to about 2015). Describing the broader study: In model experiments, roughly one uniquely barcoded TCR beta cDNA molecule per two T cells was captured by template switching. Two additional independent replicas of 1 million unique cDNA reads from the same blood draw were analyzed for two donors (one aged 18 to 29 and one aged 80 or older). Using deep sequencing normalized with unique cDNA molecular identifiers, the study measured how TCR beta repertoire diversity changes with age. The donors were divided into four age groups: young (average around 16 years), middle-aged (approximately 41), aged (approximately 62) and long-lived (more than 75).

What the study reported, not specific to this receptor: Donor CMV infection status was unknown, potentially confounding age-related changes in expanded clonotypes. As age increased, observed TCR beta diversity per million T cells dropped in a roughly linear way, and a significant reduction was already evident by age about 40. Observed TCR beta diversity correlated strongly with the percentage of naive T cells measured by flow cytometry. Compared with the aged group, more naive CD4+ T cells, fewer expanded clones and increased TCR diversity were shown by the long-lived group, suggesting age selection. Total diversity estimates from one million sequenced T cells were considered lower bounds and underestimates. Bulk unsorted PBMC profiling prevented conclusive comparison of naive and antigen-experienced compartments.

The library was generated by 5' RACE. TCRdb names Illumina HiSeq 2500 as the instrument used. The second PCR ran for about 6 to 11 cycles and used a J-beta primer mix along with a sample-barcoded 5' primer. A unique molecular identifier was introduced onto each TCR beta cDNA molecule by a template-switch 5' adaptor carrying 12 random nucleotides. Each sample yielded at least 3 million CDR3-containing paired-end reads. The Mint cDNA synthesis kit, primed by a TRBC-specific oligonucleotide, was used to synthesize first-strand cDNA from all RNA. All cDNA was treated with uracil-DNA glycosylase and then went through a first 18-cycle PCR with the universal primers M1SS and BC2_uni_R. The study's own analysis went as follows. For normalization, 1 million high-quality reads were randomly selected from each sample, with every read carrying a distinct molecular identifier. Reads with shared molecular identifiers were discarded instead of being binned into consensus sequences. MiTCR, with a Q25 quality threshold and the strictest error-elimination algorithm, was used for CDR3 identification, clonotype clustering and error correction. A nonparametric unseen species model with Euler transformation was used to estimate lower-bound total TCR beta diversity. TCRdb trimmed the raw reads at Q25, called clones with MiXCR and kept productive beta chains. Identical CDR3 protein sequences are pooled into one entry, listed with their most common genes and DNA. The V and J calls were not made by the authors but by TCRdb's processing. For this sample there are approximately 800,000 distinct CDR3 sequences; 20% to 25% appear just once. The top ten hold more than 3% of the sample.

Donors were approximately 42 systemically healthy Caucasian individuals from Russia aged roughly 6 to 95 years. Roughly 10 milliliters of peripheral blood were drawn from each donor into EDTA-treated Vacutainer tubes. Ficoll-Paque density-gradient centrifugation was used to isolate PBMCs, with at least 7 million obtained per sample. Total RNA was extracted from PBMCs with Trizol reagent, with at least 5.5 micrograms obtained per sample. For every donor, an aliquot of PBMCs went through flow cytometry to measure the percentages of naive CD45RAhigh/CD27high T cells. This clonotype was counted a single time. Its antigen target is currently unknown. No base quality values were provided; no much bigger clone lies one nucleotide off. Trimming accounts for 5 bases at V and 6 bases at J, while the number of junction bases matched to no gene is 9. Taken from the germline V gene (reference sequence), the CDR1 and CDR2 loops are DFQATT and SNEGSKA. The CDR3 numbers 15 residues from cysteine through phenylalanine. CDR3 DNA only is kept here, 45 bases in frame from base 1.

These data are also associated with another study on T cells of mothers and their children. That second publication adds: Donors were nine systemically healthy Caucasian individuals: three mothers and their six children. cDNA synthesis used all of the extracted RNA, with approximately 1.4 ug of RNA in each 15 ul reaction. In the second PCR, the M1S primer added sample barcodes and 2-4 random nucleotides. Over 8 million TCR beta CDR3 reads were obtained for each mother, and 2.7 million or so reads were obtained for each child. In both related and unrelated pairs, thymic selection shapes the output of TCR recombination in a similar way, with inherited differences having only a minor effect. Normalized repertoire overlap was always slightly but never significantly higher in related than unrelated mother-child pairs. No persistent microchimeric T cell clones were detected, at a sensitivity of around 100 clones per million clonotypes. In the study, deep NGS was used to compare the TCR beta repertoires of mothers and children, and features distinguishing related mother-child pairs from unrelated individuals were sought. Mothers averaged roughly 36 +/- 4 years of age and children averaged about 10 +/- 4 years. After adapter ligation was performed with NEBNext reagents, the libraries were sequenced on an Illumina HiSeq 2000 with 100+100 nt paired-end reads. To prevent cross-contamination, the mother and child libraries were prepared a month apart and were sequenced in separate runs. Between about 500,000 and 2,100,000 distinct TCR beta clonotypes were identified per donor. Naive TCR beta clonotypes were estimated from low-frequency clonotypes matched to each donor's FACS-determined naive share, without sorting.

The TCR was taken from a boy aged 5-17 years in good health. The chain uses TRBV20-1 and TRBJ1-3, with TRBD1 matching 11 junction bases. The sample taken for sequencing was blood. The CDR3 amino acid sequence is: CSASSRTGGENTIYF. Read as DNA, the sequence is TGCAGTGCTTCATCTAGGACAGGGGGCGAAAACACCATATATTTT.